This TCR beta chain was identified during a study of OX40 agonist ivuxolimab in advanced cancers. Looking at the study overall: Males comprised roughly four fifths of the group, whose mean age was 60 years (range 23 to 79). Broader study findings: On average, CD8+ T cells had more expanded clones than CD4+. Among the lowest levels of clonal expansion were found in partial responders at 0.1-3.0 mg/kg.

This CDR3 is built from 16 residues. V shed 9 bases, J shed 5 bases, and the junction held 11 bases outside the gene matches. Germline V gene lookup returns CDR1 LGHNA and CDR2 YNFKEQ. Sequencing was performed with immunoSEQ multiplex PCR; in TCRdb, only in-frame clones are kept and a portion is missing. This sample has about 98,000 clones, with about nine tenths found just once. As to this clone: Its antigen is unknown.

The clonotype originates from an adult with an advanced solid tumor such as melanoma, head and neck, liver or kidney cancer. The source was CD4+ or CD8+ T cells sorted from blood, collected in a trial of the OX40 agonist ivuxolimab. The rearrangement joins TRBV4-2 to TRBJ2-1; 12 nucleotides line up with TRBD2. This CDR3 reads CASSSGRAPRNNEQFF. CDR3 bases: TGTGCCAGTTCTAGCGGGAGGGCCCCTCGAAACAATGAGCAGTTCTTC.